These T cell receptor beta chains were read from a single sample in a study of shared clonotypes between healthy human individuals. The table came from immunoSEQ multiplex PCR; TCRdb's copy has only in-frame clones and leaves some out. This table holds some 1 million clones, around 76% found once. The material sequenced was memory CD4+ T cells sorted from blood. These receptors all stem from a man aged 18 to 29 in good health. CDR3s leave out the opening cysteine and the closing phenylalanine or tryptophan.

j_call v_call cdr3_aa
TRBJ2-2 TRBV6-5 ASSFANRMNTGELF
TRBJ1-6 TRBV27 ASSRAGGRGNSPLH
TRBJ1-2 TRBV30 AWSERLDNGYT
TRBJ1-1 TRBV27 ASRPGQGRNTEAF
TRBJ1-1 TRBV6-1 ASSWGRAGEAF
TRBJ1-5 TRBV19 ASSPNREVGNQPQH
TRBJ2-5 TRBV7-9 ASSRGSGETQY
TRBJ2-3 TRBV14 ASSQDTGTGNRNTQY
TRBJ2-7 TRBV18 ASRKPRTGGYEQY
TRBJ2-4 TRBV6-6 ASSFQNIQY
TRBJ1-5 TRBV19 ASKVGGGEGPQH
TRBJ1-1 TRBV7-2 ASSLQRNTEAF
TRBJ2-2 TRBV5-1 ASSLTLRDRGSGGELF
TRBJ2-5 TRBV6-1 ASSEATAGETQY
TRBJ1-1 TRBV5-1 ASSLWQGATEAF
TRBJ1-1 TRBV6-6 ASSLSGTEAF
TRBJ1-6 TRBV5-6 ASSPQGMAAGASPLH
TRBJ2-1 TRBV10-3 AISIDRYNEQF
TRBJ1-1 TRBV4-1 ASSQDKAGGPEAF
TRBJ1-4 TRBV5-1 ASSLGTANEKLF
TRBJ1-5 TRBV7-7 ASSTDRDSNQPQH
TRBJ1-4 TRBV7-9 ASSSGTRANEKLF
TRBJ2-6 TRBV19 ASKLDSTDTGANVLT
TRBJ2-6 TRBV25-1 ASSEGSGANVLT
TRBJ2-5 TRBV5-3 ARSPDRGRLKKTQY
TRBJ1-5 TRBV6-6 ASSYPGAVGNQPQH
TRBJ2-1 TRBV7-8 ASSLVGGGGIVEQF
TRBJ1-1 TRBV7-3 ASSLTGVGEAKAF